This TCR beta chain is drawn from a study of T-cell reconstitution after alpha-beta-depleted transplantation in children (dated by TCRdb to 2015 to 2016). Background for the entire study: Using TCR repertoire profiling, the study followed T-cell immune reconstitution in a quantitative way in children after TCRalphabeta/CD19-depleted allogeneic hematopoietic cell transplantation.

At the junction V is shortened by 5 bases and J by 5 bases, with 16 bases in between. Based on the germline V gene (reference sequence), the CDR1 and CDR2 sequences are PRHDT and FYEKMQ. The CDR3 starts with the cysteine, ends with the phenylalanine, and has 15 residues. Only the CDR3 DNA is retained, 45 bases long and in frame from the first base. This clonotype was counted ten times or more. Its antigen is not yet known. No base quality information exists; no much larger clone differs at one position. The library was prepared using PCR. The sequencer listed for this sample is Illumina HiSeq 2500. To normalize quantification of the TCRbeta repertoire, the TCR libraries were built with molecular barcoding that relied on unique molecular identifiers. Using fastp at Q25 and MiXCR, TCRdb reprocessed the public reads and kept productive beta chains. Every distinct CDR3 protein forms one entry, paired with its most common genes and DNA. The sample has approximately 200,000 distinct CDR3 sequences on record, 5.5% to 7% of them singletons. 4.5% of the sample is held by the ten biggest clonotypes.

Reading the label with the study, this specimen's treatment or condition is: allogeneic hematopoietic cell transplantation with graft depleted of TCRalphabeta T cells and CD19 B cells. TCRalphabeta/CD19-depleted allogeneic hematopoietic cell grafts were given to the transplant recipients, all of whom were children. General findings and caveats noted by the study authors: The apparently early alphabetaT-cell count recovery about two months after transplant was reportedly dependent on only several hundred rapidly expanded clones derived from non-depleted graft cells. Over the following months the frequencies of hyperexpanded clones went down, and after one year T-cell counts and TCRbeta diversity were mostly credited to newly produced T cells. In some patients, the high TCRbeta diversity seen at day 60 was put down to recipient T cells and intrathymic progenitors that had survived conditioning.

The V and J genes are TRBV13 and TRBJ2-1; perhaps TRBD1 is the D gene, with 5 bases matching. Sequenced material: PBMCs, taken before TCRalphabeta/CD19-depleted stem cell transplant. This receptor was identified in a girl in the first two years of life with combined immunodeficiency, due to receive a stem cell transplant. For the CDR3, the sequence is CASSPLGQGNNEQFF. The nucleotide sequence reads as follows: TGTGCCAGCAGCCCCCTCGGGCAGGGAAACAATGAGCAGTTCTTC.